This T cell receptor beta chain was profiled in a study of regulatory T cells in long-lasting Graves disease. Regarding time point: newly diagnosed GD, antithyroid drugs for less than 3 months. Construction of the TCR library relied on RNA isolated from PBMCs. This clonotype appeared a few times. J lost 2 bases, V lost 4 bases, and 9 bases had no gene match. This CDR3 comprises 19 residues. From germline, CDR1 is MGHRA and CDR2 YSYEKL. Libraries of TCR beta came from iRepertoire HTBI primers plus Arm-PCR of CDR3 regions. In TCRdb, the multiplex PCR reads were re-called with MiXCR into one record per CDR3 protein. In the table there are approximately 400,000 distinct CDR3 sequences, around 16% of which are singletons. The data were also submitted as part of a second study, on T cells in Graves' hyperthyroidism and ophthalmopathy.

The chain carries TRBV4-1 and TRBJ2-2, with 14 bases fitting TRBD2. This receptor was identified in a woman between 40 and 55 years old with Graves disease. The starting material was peripheral blood mononuclear cells (PBMCs), obtained at new diagnosis, from a patient treated with antithyroid drugs. DNA for the CDR3: TGCGCCAGCAGCCCCCTCGGGACTAGCGGGAGCCAAAACACCGGGGAGCTGTTTTTT. This codes for CASSPLGTSGSQNTGELFF.